A selection of T cell receptor beta chains follows, all from one sample in a study of cytomegalovirus exposure and HLA in healthy donors. Here immunoSEQ multiplex PCR was the method, and the copy in TCRdb shows in-frame clones only, minus some. The profile shows 130,000 or so clones, 81% of them singletons. The sample was PBMCs. These receptors were taken from a man aged 35 to 55 in good health and CMV-seronegative. CDR3s include the opening cysteine and the closing phenylalanine or tryptophan. The order of the fields is clone size, V gene, CDR3 protein. Clone size appears in some rows only: once, few, many, or a class for an expanded clone.

>.|TRBV7-9
CASSSGGTGTYEQYF
>once|TRBV5-1
CASSLGGTYEQYF
>.|TRBV5-1
CASSDPGQGIGELFF
>once|TRBV10-3
CAISESGLPQETQYF
>.|TRBV5-1
CASSLGTAQETQYF
>.|TRBV7-9
CASSSTEMNTEAFF
>once|TRBV9
CASSVEASGELLWSTDTQYF
>once|TRBV7-8
CASGGESTYNEQFF
>.|TRBV9
CASSQGSRNQPQHF
>.|TRBV6-5
CASSYSSQGGEKLFF
>once|TRBV6-1
CASSDRVLVREQYF
>.|TRBV4-2
CASSQPEHSGNTIYF
>.|TRBV30
CAWSARQTEAFF
>.|TRBV28
CASRSTGLGNYGYTF
>.|TRBV5-1
CASSSGTGDLPLHF
>.|TRBV19
CASSISQNTEAFF
>once|TRBV6-1
CASSEVVGRTGEQYF
>.|TRBV13
CASSNRDRGHEQFF
>.|TRBV7-9
CASSATRTGPAGGYTF
>.|TRBV14
CASSQDRGGSYGYTF
>.|TRBV5-1
CASSSLGQGLVDTEAFF
>.|TRBV7-3
CASSFTGTSGYNEQFF
>.|TRBV19
CASSIILAGEGEQYF
>.|TRBV14
CASSQPGSGYEQYF
>.|TRBV5-4
CASMVPGTSGREEQFF
>.|TRBV2
CASSEAISGGAFDEQFF
>.|TRBV30
CAWSVQGSRNEKLFF
>.|TRBV10-1
CARTTGANEKLFF
>.|TRBV7-9
CASSLVGQIRSSYEQYF
>.|TRBV6-5
CASSPGQTSYEQYF
>.|TRBV7-9
CASSLPGGTEAFF
>.|TRBV2
CASTRQGAGEPQHF
>.|TRBV5-4
CASSSLPGQGNNEQFF
>.|TRBV19
CASGYKQGYEQYF
>.|TRBV7-8
CASSSLAGGSGELFF
>.|TRBV30
CAWSVRGDTGTDTQYF
>few|TRBV20-1
CSARLGGEQYF
>once|TRBV7-2
CASSFFLSGANGLTF
>.|TRBV30
CAWTLQLRGPYGYTF
>.|TRBV29-1
CSVTGQGYNEQFF
>once|TRBV9
CASSVVGSGVYNEQFF
>.|TRBV15
CATSSIAGGIQPQHF
>.|TRBV11-2
CASSLTQGAEKLFF
>few|TRBV7-9
CASSSDYLSYNEQFF
>once|TRBV7-2
CASSLAGGGLSYEQYF
>.|TRBV28
CASFSSGYEQYF
>.|TRBV30
CACMRTGYNSPLHF
>.|TRBV7-2
CASSFRAGQETQYF